The present entry profiles one T cell receptor beta chain with its context. This study enrolled people aged about 18 to 90 from about two dozen US geographic areas. Allocation to cohorts depended on clinical history reported by the participants. These data originate in a study of blood T cell repertoires in COVID-19. Study-wide context: PBMCs, B-cell-depleted T cells, or T cells were the source of the cDNA or gDNA that made up the material.

In the original analysis: Reference gene primers were amplified, and this amplification served to estimate nucleated cell counts. Only in-frame clones appear in the TCRdb table, and some are missing; sequencing was by immunoSEQ multiplex PCR. The V and J calls and the clone size are those of that table, but D and trimming were determined from the DNA. The sample comprises roughly 250,000 clones, about 85% of which are singletons, and about 6.9% rests with the top ten. The source material was PBMCs or T cells enriched from blood (not recorded which). This clonotype was obtained from a woman in her twenties or thirties with acute COVID-19.

The CDR3 protein is CASSYPALGGGNTIYF. Here the CDR3 DNA reads TGTGCCAGCAGTTACCCGGCCCTGGGGGGTGGAAACACCATATATTTT. This chain uses TRBV28 with TRBJ1-3, with TRBD1 as a possible D gene (5 bases). CDR1 is MDHEN and CDR2 is SYDVKM in the germline V gene. The V and J ends lost 4 bases and 3 bases respectively, with 16 bases between them. The CDR3 contains 16 residues.